A selection of T cell receptor beta chains follows, all from one sample in a study of blood T cell repertoires in COVID-19. The table came from immunoSEQ multiplex PCR; TCRdb's copy has only in-frame clones and leaves some out. The sample has around 40,000 clones, 80% to 90% seen once. The sequencing input was peripheral blood. Receptors originate from a man aged 50 or older with active or convalescent COVID-19. CDR3s include the opening cysteine and the closing phenylalanine or tryptophan. D genes are given only for firm matches. Rows may omit the clone size; those that give it use once, few, many or a size class.

V gene	D gene	J gene	clone size	CDR3 protein	CDR3 DNA
TRBV5-1	TRBD1	TRBJ2-7	once	CASSLGGSFGEQYF	TGCGCCAGCAGCTTAGGGGGCTCGTTCGGCGAGCAGTACTTC
TRBV9	NA	TRBJ2-5	NA	CASSVVGRGETQYF	TGTGCCAGCAGCGTAGTGGGTCGAGGGGAGACCCAGTACTTC
TRBV5-1	TRBD2	TRBJ2-5	NA	CASSAGGTQETQYF	TGCGCCAGCAGCGCCGGGGGGACCCAAGAGACCCAGTACTTC
TRBV6-5	TRBD1	TRBJ1-3	once	CASSYGMDRAGNTIYF	TGTGCCAGCAGTTACGGGATGGACAGGGCTGGAAACACCATATATTTT
TRBV7-2	NA	TRBJ1-3	NA	CASSLDTTIYF	TGTGCCAGCAGCTTAGATACTACCATATATTTT
TRBV28	NA	TRBJ1-1	NA	CASRTAQGLNTEAFF	TGTGCCAGCCGAACCGCACAGGGCTTGAACACTGAAGCTTTCTTT
TRBV4-2	NA	TRBJ1-1	NA	CASSQVQGRGNTEAFF	TGTGCCAGCAGCCAAGTGCAGGGCCGAGGGAACACTGAAGCTTTCTTT
TRBV5-6	TRBD1	TRBJ1-2	NA	CASSIDRGATGYTF	TGTGCCAGCAGCATCGACAGGGGAGCGACAGGCTACACCTTC
TRBV27	TRBD2	TRBJ2-2	NA	CASRTSGRIGTGELFF	TGTGCCAGCAGGACTAGCGGGAGGATAGGCACCGGGGAGCTGTTTTTT
TRBV27	NA	TRBJ2-3	NA	CASSPYRGGGTDTQYF	TGTGCCAGCAGTCCCTACAGGGGTGGAGGGACAGATACGCAGTATTTT
TRBV18	NA	TRBJ2-5	once	CASSPKTGQETQYF	TGTGCCAGCTCACCAAAGACAGGCCAAGAGACCCAGTACTTC
TRBV6-1	NA	TRBJ2-5	NA	CASSGPGRETQYF	TGTGCCAGCAGCGGTCCGGGGAGAGAGACCCAGTACTTC
TRBV15	TRBD1	TRBJ1-5	NA	CATSRGGGSSQPQHF	TGTGCCACCAGCAGAGGAGGGGGCAGTTCTCAGCCCCAGCATTTT
TRBV11-2	NA	TRBJ2-5	once	CASSLYRETQYF	TGTGCCAGCAGCTTATACCGGGAGACCCAGTACTTC
TRBV5-1	TRBD2	TRBJ2-5	NA	CASSPLSGGETQYF	TGCGCCAGCAGCCCCTTGTCGGGGGGGGAGACCCAGTACTTC
TRBV30	NA	TRBJ1-1	NA	CAWSATTGTLNTEAFF	TGTGCCTGGAGTGCCACGACCGGGACACTGAACACTGAAGCTTTCTTT
TRBV4-2	TRBD2	TRBJ2-5	NA	CASSHGGSRQETQYF	TGTGCCAGCAGCCACGGGGGGTCTAGACAAGAGACCCAGTACTTC
TRBV5-1	NA	TRBJ2-5	NA	CASSLRGGAPETQYF	TGCGCCAGCAGCTTGAGGGGGGGGGCCCCAGAGACCCAGTACTTC
TRBV27	TRBD2	TRBJ2-1	NA	CASSPIRTSGRDGEQFF	TGTGCCAGCAGTCCAATCCGGACTAGCGGGAGGGATGGTGAGCAGTTCTTC
TRBV6-5	NA	TRBJ2-5	NA	CASSYRPGETQYF	TGTGCCAGCAGTTACCGCCCGGGGGAGACCCAGTACTTC
TRBV5-1	TRBD1	TRBJ1-3	NA	CASSLDGTDHTIYF	TGCGCCAGCAGCTTGGATGGGACAGACCACACCATATATTTT
TRBV30	TRBD1	TRBJ1-6	NA	CAGTTGSNNSPLHF	TGTGCCGGGACGACAGGGTCCAATAATTCACCCCTCCACTTT
TRBV5-1	NA	TRBJ1-5	NA	CASRRGSSLQPQHF	TGCGCCAGCAGGCGAGGATCCAGTTTACAGCCCCAGCATTTT
TRBV6-5	TRBD1	TRBJ2-7	NA	CASKILGQGNYEQYF	TGTGCCAGCAAGATCCTCGGACAGGGAAACTACGAGCAGTACTTC
TRBV18	NA	TRBJ1-2	once	CASSLRGFRLFGYTF	TGTGCCAGCTCACTCCGGGGGTTTCGACTTTTTGGCTACACCTTC
TRBV7-2	TRBD1	TRBJ2-5	NA	CASSFFPRGKGETQYF	TGTGCCAGCAGCTTCTTCCCCAGGGGGAAAGGCGAGACCCAGTACTTC
TRBV6-1	NA	TRBJ1-1	NA	CASSEVGDTEAFF	TGTGCCAGCAGTGAAGTCGGGGACACTGAAGCTTTCTTT
TRBV10-1	NA	TRBJ1-4	few	CASSDSGQFEKLFF	TGCGCCAGCAGTGATAGCGGACAATTTGAGAAACTGTTTTTT
TRBV5-1	NA	TRBJ1-6	NA	CASSYWTDSPLHF	TGCGCCAGCAGCTACTGGACAGATTCACCCCTCCACTTT
TRBV30	NA	TRBJ2-7	NA	CAWSVLTHEQYF	TGTGCCTGGAGTGTACTTACCCACGAGCAGTACTTC
TRBV2	TRBD1	TRBJ2-5	NA	CASSGPRGTGEETQYF	TGTGCCAGCAGTGGACCCAGGGGGACAGGTGAAGAGACCCAGTACTTC
TRBV3-1/TRBV3-2	TRBD2	TRBJ2-2	NA	CASSQGLRLAAAGELFF	TGTGCCAGCAGCCAAGGTCTTAGGCTAGCGGCAGCCGGGGAGCTGTTTTTT
TRBV5-1	NA	TRBJ2-5	NA	CASNDGGETQYF	TGCGCCAGCAACGATGGGGGGGAGACCCAGTACTTC
TRBV27	TRBD1	TRBJ2-2	few	CASSLSGTGRPGELFF	TGTGCCAGCAGTTTGTCCGGGACAGGGAGACCCGGGGAGCTGTTTTTT
TRBV28	NA	TRBJ1-5	NA	CASSWGRNNQPQHF	TGTGCCAGCAGTTGGGGCAGAAACAATCAGCCCCAGCATTTT
TRBV3-1/TRBV3-2	TRBD1	TRBJ1-1	NA	CASSPRGQGLNTEAFF	TGTGCCAGCAGCCCTAGGGGACAGGGGCTGAACACTGAAGCTTTCTTT
TRBV5-1	TRBD2	TRBJ2-1	NA	CASRLLAGVSDEQFF	TGCGCCAGCAGGTTACTAGCGGGAGTCTCGGATGAGCAGTTCTTC
TRBV27	NA	TRBJ1-5	NA	CASSPGRGNSNQPQHF	TGTGCCAGCAGTCCAGGGCGGGGGAATAGCAATCAGCCCCAGCATTTT
TRBV19	NA	TRBJ1-5	NA	CASSNRDRNQPQHF	TGTGCCAGTAGTAACCGTGACAGGAATCAGCCCCAGCATTTT
TRBV6-5	NA	TRBJ1-5	NA	CASSKPTGRNQPQHF	TGTGCCAGCAGCAAACCGACAGGCCGCAATCAGCCCCAGCATTTT
TRBV30	TRBD1	TRBJ1-5	NA	CAWSVRGQFNQPQHF	TGTGCCTGGAGTGTACGGGGACAGTTCAATCAGCCCCAGCATTTT
TRBV7-9	NA	TRBJ1-1	NA	CASSAQGFATEAFF	TGTGCCAGCAGCGCCCAGGGGTTTGCCACTGAAGCTTTCTTT
TRBV30	TRBD2	TRBJ2-5	NA	CAWSRGRLQETQYF	TGTGCCTGGAGCCGCGGGAGGCTCCAAGAGACCCAGTACTTC
TRBV29-1	NA	TRBJ2-1	NA	CSETGWVTGEQFF	TGCAGCGAAACCGGATGGGTAACGGGTGAGCAGTTCTTC
TRBV7-2	TRBD1	TRBJ2-3	NA	CASSLQGSSSTDTQYF	TGTGCCAGCAGCCTACAGGGGAGCTCTAGCACAGATACGCAGTATTTT
TRBV19	NA	TRBJ2-6	NA	CASSMVMSSGANVLTF	TGTGCCAGTAGTATGGTTATGAGCTCTGGGGCCAACGTCCTGACTTTC
TRBV29-1	NA	TRBJ2-7	NA	CSVRAGLSLSQSYEQYF	TGCAGCGTTCGGGCGGGACTCTCTCTCTCCCAATCCTACGAGCAGTACTTC
TRBV18	TRBD1	TRBJ2-7	NA	CASSPRTGDYEQYF	TGTGCCAGCTCCCCTCGGACAGGCGACTACGAGCAGTACTTC
TRBV27	NA	TRBJ1-5	NA	CATNPGILSSQPQHF	TGTGCCACCAATCCCGGTATCTTGTCGAGTCAGCCCCAGCATTTT
TRBV5-1	NA	TRBJ1-2	NA	CASSLLQGSYGYTF	TGCGCCAGCAGCTTGTTACAGGGAAGCTATGGCTACACCTTC
TRBV4-1	TRBD1	TRBJ2-2	NA	CASSQPSIRTGIWTGELFF	TGCGCCAGCAGCCAACCATCAATAAGGACAGGGATCTGGACCGGGGAGCTGTTTTTT
TRBV4-2	NA	TRBJ1-5	NA	CASSQEGRNQPQHF	TGTGCCAGCAGCCAAGAAGGGAGGAATCAGCCCCAGCATTTT
TRBV28	TRBD1	TRBJ1-1	NA	CASRGRGKDTEAFF	TGTGCCAGCAGGGGCAGGGGGAAGGACACTGAAGCTTTCTTT
TRBV28	NA	TRBJ1-4	NA	CASSLAGAKLFF	TGTGCCAGCAGTTTGGCGGGGGCAAAACTGTTTTTT
TRBV11-3	NA	TRBJ2-2	NA	CASSLGAGFPTGELFF	TGTGCCAGCAGCTTAGGGGCAGGTTTCCCTACCGGGGAGCTGTTTTTT
TRBV30	TRBD1	TRBJ1-5	NA	CAWRMGQPNQPQHF	TGTGCCTGGAGGATGGGACAGCCAAATCAGCCCCAGCATTTT